Included here is one TCR beta chain sequence, with context. Its target is not known. The data stem from a study of identical twins. Template switching created a universal primer site, and the cDNA included unique molecular identifiers. TCRdb re-derived calls from the 5' RACE reads in MiXCR, one entry per CDR3 protein. The sample has 600,000 to 700,000 distinct CDR3 sequences; around 21% are singletons. Points from the study as a whole: Whereas memory repertoires showed no such difference, abundant cord blood beta clonotypes carried fewer insertions.

This CDR3 is built from 10 residues. Per the germline V gene, CDR1 is SQVTM and CDR2 is ANQGSEA. Trimming stripped 4 bases from V and 6 bases from J, with 7 bases between. These data also featured in a second study, about T cells expressing NK-cell markers. That paper notes: Six donors carried dominant NKG2C+ clonotypes that made up about 1.0-7.0% of their CD8+ T cells. In several donors, dominant clonotypes made up roughly 25-60.1% of CD3+CD56-NKG2C+ cells.

The TCR originated in a woman aged 18-30 years in good health. The chain is built from TRBV29-1 and TRBJ2-7; D call uncertain. Sequencing was performed on PBMCs. This chain's CDR3 is CSVVLSEQYF. The CDR3 DNA is TGCAGCGTTGTCCTCTCCGAGCAGTACTTC.